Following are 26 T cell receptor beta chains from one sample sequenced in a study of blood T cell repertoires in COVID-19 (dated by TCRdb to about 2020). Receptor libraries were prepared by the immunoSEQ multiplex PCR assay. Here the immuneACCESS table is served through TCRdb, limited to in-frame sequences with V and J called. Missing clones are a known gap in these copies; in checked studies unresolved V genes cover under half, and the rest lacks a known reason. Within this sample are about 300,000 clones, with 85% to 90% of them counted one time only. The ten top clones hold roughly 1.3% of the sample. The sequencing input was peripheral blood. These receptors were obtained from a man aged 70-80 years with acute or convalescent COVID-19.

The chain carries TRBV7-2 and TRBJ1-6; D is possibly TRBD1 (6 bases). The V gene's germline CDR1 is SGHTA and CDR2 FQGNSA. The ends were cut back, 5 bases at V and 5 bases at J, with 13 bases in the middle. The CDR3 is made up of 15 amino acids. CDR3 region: CASSPADRNNSPLHF. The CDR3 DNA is TGTGCCAGCAGCCCGGCGGACAGAAATAATTCACCCCTCCACTTT.

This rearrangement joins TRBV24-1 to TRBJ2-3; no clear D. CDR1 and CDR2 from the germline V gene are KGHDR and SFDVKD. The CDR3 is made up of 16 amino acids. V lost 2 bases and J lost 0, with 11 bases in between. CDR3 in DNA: TGTGCCACCAGTGATTCCGGAGCATCTAGCACAGATACGCAGTATTTT. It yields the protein CATSDSGASSTDTQYF.

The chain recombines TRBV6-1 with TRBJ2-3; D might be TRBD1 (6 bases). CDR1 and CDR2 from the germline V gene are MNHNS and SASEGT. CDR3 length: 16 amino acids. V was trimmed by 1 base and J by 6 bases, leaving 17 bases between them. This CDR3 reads CASSEDRTDHMDTQYF. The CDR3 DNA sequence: TGTGCCAGCAGTGAAGATAGGACAGATCACATGGATACGCAGTATTTT.

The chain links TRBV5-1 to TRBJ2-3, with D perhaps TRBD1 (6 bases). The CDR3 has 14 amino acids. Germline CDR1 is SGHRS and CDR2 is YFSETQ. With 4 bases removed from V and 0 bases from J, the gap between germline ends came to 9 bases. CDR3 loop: CASSPGTSTDTQYF. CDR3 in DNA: TGCGCCAGCAGCCCCGGGACAAGCACAGATACGCAGTATTTT.

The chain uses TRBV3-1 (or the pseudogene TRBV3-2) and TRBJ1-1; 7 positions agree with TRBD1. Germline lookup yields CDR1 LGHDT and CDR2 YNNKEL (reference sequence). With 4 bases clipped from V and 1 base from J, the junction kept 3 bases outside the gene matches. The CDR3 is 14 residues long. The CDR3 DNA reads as TGTGCCAGCAGCCTGGGACAGCCGAACACTGAAGCTTTCTTT. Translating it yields CASSLGQPNTEAFF.

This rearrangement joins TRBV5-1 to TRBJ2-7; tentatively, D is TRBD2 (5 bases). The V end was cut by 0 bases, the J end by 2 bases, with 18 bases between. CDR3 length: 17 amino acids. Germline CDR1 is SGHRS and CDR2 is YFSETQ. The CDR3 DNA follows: TGCGCCAGCAGCTTGGGTCAGCAGAGCGGAATCACCTACGAGCAGTACTTC. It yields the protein CASSLGQQSGITYEQYF.

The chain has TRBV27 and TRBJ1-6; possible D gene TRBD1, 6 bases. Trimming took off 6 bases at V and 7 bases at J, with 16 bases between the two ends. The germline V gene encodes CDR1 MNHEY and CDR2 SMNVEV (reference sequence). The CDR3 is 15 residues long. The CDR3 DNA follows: TGTGCCAGCAGCCCAGGGGTAGGTTGGAATTCACCCCTCCACTTT. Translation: CASSPGVGWNSPLHF.

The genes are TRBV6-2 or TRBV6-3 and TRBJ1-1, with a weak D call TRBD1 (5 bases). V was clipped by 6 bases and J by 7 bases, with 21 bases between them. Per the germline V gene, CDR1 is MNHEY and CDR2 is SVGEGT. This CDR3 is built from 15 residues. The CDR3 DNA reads TGTGCCAGCAGCTCCCCCCATGGGGCCCTGAGTGAAGCTTTCTTT. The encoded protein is CASSSPHGALSEAFF.

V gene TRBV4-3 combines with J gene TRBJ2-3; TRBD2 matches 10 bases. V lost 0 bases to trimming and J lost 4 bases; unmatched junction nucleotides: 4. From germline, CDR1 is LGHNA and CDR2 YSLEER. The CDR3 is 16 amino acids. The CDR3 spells CASSQDTLAGADTQYF. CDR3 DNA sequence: TGCGCCAGCAGCCAAGATACCCTAGCGGGGGCAGATACGCAGTATTTT.

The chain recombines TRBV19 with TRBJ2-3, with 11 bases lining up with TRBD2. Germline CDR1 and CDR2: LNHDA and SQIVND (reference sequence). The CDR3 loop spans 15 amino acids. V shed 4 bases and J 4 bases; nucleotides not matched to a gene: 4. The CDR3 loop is CASSTTSGKSDTQYF. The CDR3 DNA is TGTGCCAGTAGTACGACTAGCGGGAAATCAGATACGCAGTATTTT.

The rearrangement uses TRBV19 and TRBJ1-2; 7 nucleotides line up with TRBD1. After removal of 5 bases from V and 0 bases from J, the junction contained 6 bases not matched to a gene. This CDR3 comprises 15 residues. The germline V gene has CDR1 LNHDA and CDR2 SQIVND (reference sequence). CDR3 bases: TGTGCCAGTAGTCTGGGACAGCGAGCTAACTATGGCTACACCTTC. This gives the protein CASSLGQRANYGYTF.

The CDR3 DNA is TGTGCCAGCAGCCCTACTTATCACACAGATACGCAGTATTTT. This sequence encodes CASSPTYHTDTQYF. The rearrangement links TRBV7-2 to TRBJ2-3; D uncertain. This CDR3 contains 14 residues. Per germline, CDR1 SGHTA and CDR2 FQGNSA. The germline V and J ends were trimmed by 5 bases and 2 bases, with 11 bases remaining between them. Using reference TRBV7-2 and TRBJ2-3 for the parts outside the CDR3, the full variable domain is GAGVSQSPSNKVTEKGKDVELRCDPISGHTALYWYRQSLGQGLEFLIYFQGNSAPDKSGLPSDRFSAERTGGSVSTLTIQRTQQEDSAVYLCASSPTYHTDTQYFGPGTRLTVL.

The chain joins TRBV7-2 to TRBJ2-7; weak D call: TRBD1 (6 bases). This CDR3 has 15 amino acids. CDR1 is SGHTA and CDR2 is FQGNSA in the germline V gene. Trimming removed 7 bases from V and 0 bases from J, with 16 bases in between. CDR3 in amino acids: CASTVIGQSSYEQYF. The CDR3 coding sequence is TGTGCCAGCACCGTTATCGGACAGAGCTCCTACGAGCAGTACTTC.

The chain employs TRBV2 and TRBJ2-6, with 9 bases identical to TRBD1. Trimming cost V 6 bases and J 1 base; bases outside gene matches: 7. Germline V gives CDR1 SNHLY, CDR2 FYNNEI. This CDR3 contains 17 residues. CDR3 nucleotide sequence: TGTGCCAGCAGGGACAGGGGCCTGAGGTCTGGGGCCAACGTCCTGACTTTC. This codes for CASRDRGLRSGANVLTF.

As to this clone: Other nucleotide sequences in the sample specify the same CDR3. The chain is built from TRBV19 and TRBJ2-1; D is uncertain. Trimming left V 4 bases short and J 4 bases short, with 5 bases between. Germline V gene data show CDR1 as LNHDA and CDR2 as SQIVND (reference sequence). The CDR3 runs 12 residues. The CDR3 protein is CASSRLYNEQFF. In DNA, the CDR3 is TGTGCCAGTAGTAGGCTTTACAATGAGCAGTTCTTC.

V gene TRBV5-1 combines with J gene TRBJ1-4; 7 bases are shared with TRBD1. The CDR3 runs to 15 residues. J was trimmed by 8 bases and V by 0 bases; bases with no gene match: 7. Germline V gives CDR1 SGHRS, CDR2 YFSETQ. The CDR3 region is CASSLELGGREKLFF. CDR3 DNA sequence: TGCGCCAGCAGCTTGGAATTAGGGGGCCGGGAAAAACTGTTTTTT.

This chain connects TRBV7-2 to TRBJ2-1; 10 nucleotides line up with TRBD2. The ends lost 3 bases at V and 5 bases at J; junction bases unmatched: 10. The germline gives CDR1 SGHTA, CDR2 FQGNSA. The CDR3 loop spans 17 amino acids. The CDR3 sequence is CASSFPILAGANNEQFF. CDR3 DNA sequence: TGTGCCAGCAGCTTTCCGATCCTAGCGGGGGCTAACAATGAGCAGTTCTTC. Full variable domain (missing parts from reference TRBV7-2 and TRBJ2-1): GAGVSQSPSNKVTEKGKDVELRCDPISGHTALYWYRQSLGQGLEFLIYFQGNSAPDKSGLPSDRFSAERTGGSVSTLTIQRTQQEDSAVYLCASSFPILAGANNEQFFGPGTRLTVL.

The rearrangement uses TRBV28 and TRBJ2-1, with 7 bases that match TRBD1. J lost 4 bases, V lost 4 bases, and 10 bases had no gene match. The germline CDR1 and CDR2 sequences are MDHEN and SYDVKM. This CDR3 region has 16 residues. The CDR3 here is CASSSQGILAYNEQFF. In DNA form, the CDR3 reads TGTGCCAGCAGTTCACAGGGGATCTTGGCTTACAATGAGCAGTTCTTC.

Written as DNA, the CDR3 is TGTGCCAGTAGGCCTCGGACAGCGAACTATGGCTACACCTTC. Amino acids: CASRPRTANYGYTF. The V gene is TRBV19, the J gene TRBJ1-2; a weak D match, TRBD1 (6 bases). V gave up 6 bases and J gave up 2 bases, with 13 bases separating them. Germline-derived CDR1 and CDR2 are LNHDA and SQIVND (reference sequence). This CDR3 is 14 amino acids long.

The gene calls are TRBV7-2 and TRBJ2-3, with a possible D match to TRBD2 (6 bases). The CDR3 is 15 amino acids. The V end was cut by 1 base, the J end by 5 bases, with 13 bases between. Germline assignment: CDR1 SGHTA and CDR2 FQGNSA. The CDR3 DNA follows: TGTGCCAGCAGCTTAGAGAGGAGGGGCCGAGATACGCAGTATTTT. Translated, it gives CASSLERRGRDTQYF.

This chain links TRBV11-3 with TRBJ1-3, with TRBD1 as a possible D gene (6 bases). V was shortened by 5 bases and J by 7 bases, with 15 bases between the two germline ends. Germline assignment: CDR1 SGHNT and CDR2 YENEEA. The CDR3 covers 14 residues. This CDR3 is CASSQQGSLNTIYF. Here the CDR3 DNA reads TGTGCCAGCAGCCAACAGGGTTCACTGAACACCATATATTTT.

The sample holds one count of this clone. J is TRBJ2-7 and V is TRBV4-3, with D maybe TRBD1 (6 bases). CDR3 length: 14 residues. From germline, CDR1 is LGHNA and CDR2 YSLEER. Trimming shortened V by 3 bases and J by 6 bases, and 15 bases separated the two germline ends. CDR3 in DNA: TGCGCCAGCAGCCAGAGTTACAGGGAACCCGAGCAGTACTTC. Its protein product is CASSQSYREPEQYF.

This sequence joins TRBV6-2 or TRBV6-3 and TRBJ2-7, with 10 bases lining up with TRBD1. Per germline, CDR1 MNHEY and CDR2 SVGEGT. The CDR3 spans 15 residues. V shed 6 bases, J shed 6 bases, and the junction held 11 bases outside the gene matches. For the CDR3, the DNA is TGTGCCAGCAGACCTCGGACAGGGGGGCCAAGCGAGCAGTACTTC. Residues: CASRPRTGGPSEQYF.

CDR3 residues: CASSVGLAGGPEQFF. CDR3 bases: TGTGCCAGCAGCGTAGGACTAGCGGGGGGGCCGGAGCAGTTCTTC. The chain joins TRBV9 to TRBJ2-1; TRBD2 matches 14 bases. Germline values: CDR1 SGDLS, CDR2 YYNGEE. With 0 bases clipped from V and 10 bases from J, the junction kept 3 bases outside the gene matches. The CDR3 consists of 15 residues.

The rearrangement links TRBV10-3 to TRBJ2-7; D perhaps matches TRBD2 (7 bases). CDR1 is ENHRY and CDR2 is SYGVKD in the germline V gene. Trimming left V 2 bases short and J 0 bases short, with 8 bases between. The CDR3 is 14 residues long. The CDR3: CAISEGGASYEQYF. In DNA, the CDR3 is TGTGCCATCAGTGAGGGGGGGGCCTCCTACGAGCAGTACTTC.

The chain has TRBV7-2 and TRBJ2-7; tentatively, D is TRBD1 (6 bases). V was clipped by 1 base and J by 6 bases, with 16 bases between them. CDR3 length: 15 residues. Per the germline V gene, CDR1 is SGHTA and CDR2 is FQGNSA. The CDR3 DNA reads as TGTGCCAGCAGCTTAGTTAGGGGGTGGGAGTTCGAGCAGTACTTC. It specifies CASSLVRGWEFEQYF.